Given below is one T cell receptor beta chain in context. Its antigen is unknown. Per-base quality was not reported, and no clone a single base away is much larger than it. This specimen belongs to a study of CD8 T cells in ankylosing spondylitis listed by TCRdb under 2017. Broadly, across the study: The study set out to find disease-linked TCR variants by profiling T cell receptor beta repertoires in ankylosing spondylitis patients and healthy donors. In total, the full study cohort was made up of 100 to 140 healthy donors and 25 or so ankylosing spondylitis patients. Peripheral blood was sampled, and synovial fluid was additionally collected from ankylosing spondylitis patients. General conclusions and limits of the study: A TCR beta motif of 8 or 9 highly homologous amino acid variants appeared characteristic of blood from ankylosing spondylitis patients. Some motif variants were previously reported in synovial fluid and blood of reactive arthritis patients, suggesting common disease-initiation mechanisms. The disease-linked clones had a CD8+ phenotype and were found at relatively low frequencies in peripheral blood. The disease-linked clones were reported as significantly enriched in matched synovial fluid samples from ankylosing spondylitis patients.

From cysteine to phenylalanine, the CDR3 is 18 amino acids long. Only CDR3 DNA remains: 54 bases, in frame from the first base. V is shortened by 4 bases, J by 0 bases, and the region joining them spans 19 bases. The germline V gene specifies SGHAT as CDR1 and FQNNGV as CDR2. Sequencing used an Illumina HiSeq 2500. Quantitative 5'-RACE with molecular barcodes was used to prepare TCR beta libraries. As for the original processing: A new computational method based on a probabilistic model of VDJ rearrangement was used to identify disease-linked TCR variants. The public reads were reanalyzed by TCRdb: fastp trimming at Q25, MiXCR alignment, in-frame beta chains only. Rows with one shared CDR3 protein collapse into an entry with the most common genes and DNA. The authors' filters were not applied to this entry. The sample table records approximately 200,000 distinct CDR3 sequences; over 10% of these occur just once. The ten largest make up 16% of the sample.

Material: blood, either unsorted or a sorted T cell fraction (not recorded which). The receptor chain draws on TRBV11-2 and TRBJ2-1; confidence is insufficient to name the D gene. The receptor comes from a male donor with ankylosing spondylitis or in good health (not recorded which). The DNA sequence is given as TGTGCCAGCAGCTGGAGTTCCCGCCCGGCGAGCTCCTACAATGAGCAGTTCTTC. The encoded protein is CASSWSSRPASSYNEQFF.